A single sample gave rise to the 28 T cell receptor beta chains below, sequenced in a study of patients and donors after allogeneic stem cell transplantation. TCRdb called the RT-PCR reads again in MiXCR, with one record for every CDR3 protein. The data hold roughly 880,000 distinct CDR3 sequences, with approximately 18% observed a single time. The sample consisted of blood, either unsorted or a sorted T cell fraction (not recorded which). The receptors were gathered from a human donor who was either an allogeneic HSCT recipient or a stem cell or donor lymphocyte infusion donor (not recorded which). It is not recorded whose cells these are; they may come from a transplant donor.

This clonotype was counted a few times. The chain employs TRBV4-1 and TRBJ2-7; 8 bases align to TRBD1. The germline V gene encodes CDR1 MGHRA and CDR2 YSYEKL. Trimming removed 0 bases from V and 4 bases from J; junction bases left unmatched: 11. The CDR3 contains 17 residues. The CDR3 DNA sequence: TGCGCCAGCAGCCAAGATCGGGCGGGGACAGGTCTATACGAGCAGTACTTC. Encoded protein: CASSQDRAGTGLYEQYF.

CDR3 protein: CSVERFGTGAYEQYF. In DNA form, the CDR3 reads TGCAGCGTTGAAAGGTTTGGGACAGGTGCCTACGAGCAGTACTTC. The V gene is TRBV29-1, the J gene TRBJ2-7, with TRBD1 matching 8 bases. The germline CDR1 and CDR2 sequences are SQVTM and ANQGSEA. V trimming: 2 bases; J trimming: 2 bases; junction bases outside the gene matches: 8. This CDR3 spans 15 amino acids.

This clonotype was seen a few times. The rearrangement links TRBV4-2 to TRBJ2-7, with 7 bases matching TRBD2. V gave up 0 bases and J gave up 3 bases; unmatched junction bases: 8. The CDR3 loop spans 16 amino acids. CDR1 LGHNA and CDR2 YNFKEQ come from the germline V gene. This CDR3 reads CASSQDWGGGIYEQYF. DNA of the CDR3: TGTGCCAGCAGCCAAGATTGGGGGGGTGGGATCTACGAGCAGTACTTC.

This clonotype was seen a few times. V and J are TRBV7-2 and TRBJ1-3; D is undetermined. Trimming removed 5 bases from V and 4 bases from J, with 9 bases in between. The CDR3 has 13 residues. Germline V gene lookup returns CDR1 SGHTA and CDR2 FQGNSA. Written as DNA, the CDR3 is TGTGCCAGCAGCGAGGTCGGGGGAAACACCATATATTTT. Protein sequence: CASSEVGGNTIYF.

CDR3 in amino acids: CASRPAGLAGVDEQFF. In DNA, the CDR3 is TGTGCCAGCAGACCTGCGGGACTAGCGGGAGTCGATGAGCAGTTCTTC. The chain combines TRBV12-3 or TRBV12-4 with TRBJ2-1; 14 bases match TRBD2. The ends lost 6 bases at V and 8 bases at J; junction bases unmatched: 9. CDR3 length: 16 amino acids.

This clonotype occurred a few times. The CDR3 spells CASSSAFRDSNLGYTF. CDR3 DNA: TGTGCCAGCAGCTCGGCTTTCCGGGACAGTAATCTTGGCTACACCTTC. The genes are TRBV11-1 and TRBJ1-2, with 7 nucleotides matching TRBD1. V shed 4 bases and J 7 bases; nucleotides not matched to a gene: 15. The V gene's germline CDR1 is SGHAT and CDR2 FQDESV (reference sequence). The CDR3 is made up of 16 amino acids.

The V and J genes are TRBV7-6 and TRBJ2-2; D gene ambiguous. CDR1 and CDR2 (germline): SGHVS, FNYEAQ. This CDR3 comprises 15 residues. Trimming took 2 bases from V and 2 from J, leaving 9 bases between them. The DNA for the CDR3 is TGTGCCAGCAGCTTACTACAGATAAACACCGGGGAGCTGTTTTTT. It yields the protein CASSLLQINTGELFF.

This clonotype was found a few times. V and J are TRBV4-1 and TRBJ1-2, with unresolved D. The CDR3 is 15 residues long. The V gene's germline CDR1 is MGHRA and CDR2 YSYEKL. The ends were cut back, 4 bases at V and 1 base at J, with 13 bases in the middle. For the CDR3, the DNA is TGCGCCAGCAGCCCGAGATCTAGGGATAACTATGGCTACACCTTC. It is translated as CASSPRSRDNYGYTF.

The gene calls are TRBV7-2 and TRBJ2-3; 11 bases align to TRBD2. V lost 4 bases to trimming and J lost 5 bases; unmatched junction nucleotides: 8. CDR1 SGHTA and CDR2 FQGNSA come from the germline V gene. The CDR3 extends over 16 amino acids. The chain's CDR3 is CASSSLAGGPKDTQYF. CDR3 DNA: TGTGCCAGCAGCTCTTTAGCGGGAGGGCCAAAAGATACGCAGTATTTT.

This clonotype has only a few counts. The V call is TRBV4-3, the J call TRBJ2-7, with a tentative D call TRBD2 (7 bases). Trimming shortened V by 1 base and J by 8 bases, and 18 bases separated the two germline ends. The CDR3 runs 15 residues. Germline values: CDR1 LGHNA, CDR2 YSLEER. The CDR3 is CASSQGVGGGPQQYF. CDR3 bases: TGCGCCAGCAGCCAAGGGGTAGGGGGGGGTCCTCAGCAGTACTTC.

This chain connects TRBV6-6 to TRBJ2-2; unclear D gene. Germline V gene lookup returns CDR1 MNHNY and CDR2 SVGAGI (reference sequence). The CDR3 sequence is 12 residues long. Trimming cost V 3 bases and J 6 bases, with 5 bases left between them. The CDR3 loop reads CASSYRPGELFF. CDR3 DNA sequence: TGTGCCAGCAGTTATAGGCCCGGGGAGCTGTTTTTT.

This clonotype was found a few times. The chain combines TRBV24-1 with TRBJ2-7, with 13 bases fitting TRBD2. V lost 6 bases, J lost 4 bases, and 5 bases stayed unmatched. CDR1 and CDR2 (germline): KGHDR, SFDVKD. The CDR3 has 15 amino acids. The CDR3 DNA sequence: TGTGCCACCAGTCAATGGACTAGCGGGAGATACGAGCAGTACTTC. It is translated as CATSQWTSGRYEQYF.

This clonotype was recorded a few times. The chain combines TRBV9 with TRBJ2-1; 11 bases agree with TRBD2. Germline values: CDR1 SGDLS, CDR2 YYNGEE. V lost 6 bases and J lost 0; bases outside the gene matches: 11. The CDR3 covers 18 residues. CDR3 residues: CASNPGTSGTYSYNEQFF. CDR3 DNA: TGTGCCAGCAACCCCGGGACTAGCGGAACCTACTCCTACAATGAGCAGTTCTTC.

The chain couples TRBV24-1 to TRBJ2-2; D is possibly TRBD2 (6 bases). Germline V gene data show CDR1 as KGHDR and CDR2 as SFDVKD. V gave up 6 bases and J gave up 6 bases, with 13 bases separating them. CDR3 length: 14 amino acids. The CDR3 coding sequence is TGTGCCACCAGTAAATCTGCGGGGTCCGGGGAGCTGTTTTTT. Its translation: CATSKSAGSGELFF.

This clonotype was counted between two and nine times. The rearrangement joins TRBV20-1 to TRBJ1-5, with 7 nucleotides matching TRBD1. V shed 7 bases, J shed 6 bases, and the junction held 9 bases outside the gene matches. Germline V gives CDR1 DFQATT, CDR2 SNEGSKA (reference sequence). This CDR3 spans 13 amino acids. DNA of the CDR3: TGCAGTGTAAGGACAGGTTCGGGTCAGCCCCAGCATTTT. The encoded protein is CSVRTGSGQPQHF.

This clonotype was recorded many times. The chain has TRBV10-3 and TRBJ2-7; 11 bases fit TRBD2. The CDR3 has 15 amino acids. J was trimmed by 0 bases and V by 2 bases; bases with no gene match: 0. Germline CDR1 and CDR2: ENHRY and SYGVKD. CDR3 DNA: TGTGCCATCAGTGAGGGGACTAGCGGCTCCTACGAGCAGTACTTC. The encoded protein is CAISEGTSGSYEQYF.

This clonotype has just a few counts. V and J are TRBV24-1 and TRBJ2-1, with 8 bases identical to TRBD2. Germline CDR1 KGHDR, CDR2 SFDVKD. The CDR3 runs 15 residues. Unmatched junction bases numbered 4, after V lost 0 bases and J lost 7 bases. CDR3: CATSDLPGGRNEQFF. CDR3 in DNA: TGTGCCACCAGTGATTTGCCGGGAGGGAGAAATGAGCAGTTCTTC.

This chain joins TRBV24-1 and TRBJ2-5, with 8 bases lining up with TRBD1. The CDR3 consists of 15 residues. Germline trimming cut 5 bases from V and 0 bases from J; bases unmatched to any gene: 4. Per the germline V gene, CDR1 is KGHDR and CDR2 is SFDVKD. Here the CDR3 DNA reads TGTGCCACCAGTGGACAGGGGATACACCAAGAGACCCAGTACTTC. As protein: CATSGQGIHQETQYF.

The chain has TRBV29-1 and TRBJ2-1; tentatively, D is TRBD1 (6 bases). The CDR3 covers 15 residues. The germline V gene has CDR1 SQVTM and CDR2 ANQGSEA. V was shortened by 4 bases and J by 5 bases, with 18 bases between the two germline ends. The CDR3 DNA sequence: TGCAGCGTTGCTGCCACAGGGAAGGCAAACAATGAGCAGTTCTTC. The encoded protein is CSVAATGKANNEQFF.

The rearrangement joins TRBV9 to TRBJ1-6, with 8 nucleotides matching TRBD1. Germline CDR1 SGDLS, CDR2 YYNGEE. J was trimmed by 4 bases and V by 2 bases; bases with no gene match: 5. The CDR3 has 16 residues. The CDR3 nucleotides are TGTGCCAGCAGCGTCCAAGGGACAGGATATAATTCACCCCTCCACTTT. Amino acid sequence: CASSVQGTGYNSPLHF.

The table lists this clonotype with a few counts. CDR3 protein: CASSSEWRSGELFF. DNA of the CDR3: TGCGCCAGCAGCTCGGAGTGGAGGAGCGGGGAGCTGTTTTTT. This rearrangement joins TRBV5-1 to TRBJ2-2; a weak D match, TRBD2 (5 bases). The CDR3 extends over 14 amino acids. Trimming took 3 bases from V and 7 from J, leaving 13 bases between them. From germline, CDR1 is SGHRS and CDR2 YFSETQ.

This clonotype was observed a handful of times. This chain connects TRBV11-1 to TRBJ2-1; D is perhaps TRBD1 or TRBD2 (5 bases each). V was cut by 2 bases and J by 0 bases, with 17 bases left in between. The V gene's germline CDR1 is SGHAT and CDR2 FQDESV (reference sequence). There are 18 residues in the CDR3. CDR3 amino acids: CASSLYLSGRSSYNEQFF. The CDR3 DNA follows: TGTGCCAGCAGCTTATACCTTTCGGGACGCAGCTCCTACAATGAGCAGTTCTTC.

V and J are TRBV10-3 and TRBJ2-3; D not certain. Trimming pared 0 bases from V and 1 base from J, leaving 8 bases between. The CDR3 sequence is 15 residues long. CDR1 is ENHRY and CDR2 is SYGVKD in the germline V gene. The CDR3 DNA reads TGTGCCATCAGTGAGTCGGGCGGTCGCACAGATACGCAGTATTTT. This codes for CAISESGGRTDTQYF.

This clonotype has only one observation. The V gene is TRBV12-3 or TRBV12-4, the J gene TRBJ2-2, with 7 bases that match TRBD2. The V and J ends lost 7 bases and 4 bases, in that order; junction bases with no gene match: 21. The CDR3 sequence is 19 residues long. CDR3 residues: CASNVSGLGAASSTGELFF. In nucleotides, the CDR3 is TGTGCCAGCAATGTTAGCGGACTAGGCGCGGCATCGAGCACCGGGGAGCTGTTTTTT.

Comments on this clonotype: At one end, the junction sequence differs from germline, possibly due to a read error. CDR3 nucleotide sequence: TGTGCCAGCAGTTCTGACAGGTTGTATACTGAAACTTTCTTT. Its translation is CASSSDRLYTETFF. The V and J genes are TRBV12-3 or TRBV12-4 and TRBJ1-1, with D possibly matching TRBD1 (6 bases). This CDR3 is built from 14 residues.

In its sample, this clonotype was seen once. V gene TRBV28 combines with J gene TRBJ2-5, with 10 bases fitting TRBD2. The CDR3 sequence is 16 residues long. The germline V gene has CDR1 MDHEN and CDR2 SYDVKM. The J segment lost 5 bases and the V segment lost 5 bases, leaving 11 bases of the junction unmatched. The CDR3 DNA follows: TGTGCCAGCAGTCTTAGCTCTAGCGGGAGAGAGGAGACCCAGTACTTC. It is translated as CASSLSSSGREETQYF.

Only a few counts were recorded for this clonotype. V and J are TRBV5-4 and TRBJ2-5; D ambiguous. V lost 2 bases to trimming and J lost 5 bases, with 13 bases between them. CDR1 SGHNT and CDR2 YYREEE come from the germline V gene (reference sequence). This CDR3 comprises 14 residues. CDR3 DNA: TGTGCCAGCAGCTTCCTTTGGAAGCCTGAGACCCAGTACTTC. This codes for CASSFLWKPETQYF.

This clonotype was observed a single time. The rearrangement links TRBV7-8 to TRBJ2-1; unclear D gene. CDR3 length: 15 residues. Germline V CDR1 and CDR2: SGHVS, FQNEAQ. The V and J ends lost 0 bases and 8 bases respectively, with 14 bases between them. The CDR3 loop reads CASSLAWSRNHEQFF. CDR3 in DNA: TGTGCCAGCAGCTTAGCGTGGAGCAGGAACCATGAGCAGTTCTTC.